These T cell receptor beta chains were read from a single sample in a study of shared clonotypes between healthy human individuals. The data were produced by immunoSEQ multiplex PCR, yet TCRdb's version contains in-frame clones alone and is incomplete. This table has about 820,000 clones, more than 85% appearing once. The material sequenced was naive CD8+ T cells sorted from blood. The receptors were sampled from a man aged 25 to 45 in good health. CDR3s include the opening cysteine and the closing phenylalanine or tryptophan. D genes are given only for firm matches. Not every row has a clone size; where given, it reads once, few, many or a size class.

D gene | clone size | J gene | V gene | CDR3 protein | CDR3 DNA
NA | few | TRBJ2-7 | TRBV30 | CAWTPSDSYEQYF | TGTGCCTGGACCCCAAGCGATTCCTACGAGCAGTACTTC
TRBD2 | NA | TRBJ2-7 | TRBV7-9 | CASSNRLAGYYEQYF | TGTGCCAGCAGCAACCGACTAGCGGGGTACTACGAGCAGTACTTC
NA | NA | TRBJ1-1 | TRBV29-1 | CSVEDLRRETRYTEAFF | TGCAGCGTTGAAGATCTTAGGAGGGAAACGAGGTACACTGAAGCTTTCTTT
TRBD2 | NA | TRBJ2-2 | TRBV7-3 | CASSLLATSGNTGELFF | TGTGCCAGCAGCTTACTGGCGACTAGCGGGAACACCGGGGAGCTGTTTTTT
TRBD2 | NA | TRBJ2-1 | TRBV5-6 | CASSLGTSGSSYNEQFF | TGTGCCAGCAGCTTAGGGACTAGCGGGAGCTCCTACAATGAGCAGTTCTTC
TRBD1 | once | TRBJ2-7 | TRBV19 | CASSPGVRGYEQYF | TGTGCCAGTAGCCCTGGCGTCAGGGGGTACGAGCAGTACTTC
NA | NA | TRBJ2-7 | TRBV9 | CASSTGRDTYEQYF | TGTGCCAGCAGCACCGGACGGGATACCTACGAGCAGTACTTC
NA | NA | TRBJ2-1 | TRBV6-1 | CASSVLAHNEQFF | TGTGCCAGCAGTGTCCTAGCGCACAATGAGCAGTTCTTC
NA | NA | TRBJ2-7 | TRBV11-2 | CASRASLGYEQYF | TGTGCCAGCAGGGCTAGTCTTGGCTACGAGCAGTACTTC
TRBD2 | NA | TRBJ2-1 | TRBV27 | CASSLFGGSGNNEQFF | TGTGCCAGCAGTTTATTCGGTGGTAGCGGGAACAATGAGCAGTTCTTC
TRBD1 | NA | TRBJ2-5 | TRBV6-5 | CASSYQGASETQYF | TGTGCCAGCAGTTATCAGGGGGCCTCAGAGACCCAGTACTTC
NA | NA | TRBJ2-7 | TRBV6-5 | CASREGYEQYF | TGTGCCAGCCGAGAGGGCTACGAGCAGTACTTC
TRBD1 | NA | TRBJ1-2 | TRBV7-9 | CASRPRDSILYGYTF | TGTGCCAGCAGACCACGGGACAGTATTTTATATGGCTACACCTTC
NA | once | TRBJ2-7 | TRBV11-2 | CASTPQASEEQYF | TGTGCCAGCACACCCCAGGCCTCTGAGGAGCAGTACTTC
TRBD1 | few | TRBJ2-5 | TRBV27 | CASSLLGGEETQYF | TGTGCCAGCAGTTTATTAGGGGGCGAGGAGACCCAGTACTTC
NA | NA | TRBJ2-7 | TRBV28 | CASSFGGLEQYF | TGTGCCAGCAGTTTTGGGGGGCTCGAGCAGTACTTC
NA | NA | TRBJ2-2 | TRBV29-1 | CSGLATPGELFF | TGCAGCGGATTGGCGACGCCCGGGGAGCTGTTTTTT
NA | NA | TRBJ2-3 | TRBV29-1 | CSARTSTDTQYF | TGCAGCGCCAGAACTAGCACAGATACGCAGTATTTT
NA | NA | TRBJ2-5 | TRBV5-6 | CASGTYIGGETQYF | TGTGCCAGCGGGACCTACATCGGTGGAGAGACCCAGTACTTC
NA | NA | TRBJ2-1 | TRBV7-9 | CASSLMGNEQFF | TGTGCCAGCAGCTTAATGGGGAATGAGCAGTTCTTC
NA | NA | TRBJ2-3 | TRBV27 | CASSLWPAPSTDTQYF | TGTGCCAGCAGTTTATGGCCAGCGCCTAGCACAGATACGCAGTATTTT
NA | once | TRBJ1-5 | TRBV28 | CASSLFGRGGNQPQHF | TGTGCCAGCAGTTTATTCGGCAGAGGTGGGAATCAGCCCCAGCATTTT
TRBD1 | NA | TRBJ2-7 | TRBV19 | CASSATGTGAYEQYF | TGTGCCAGTAGTGCGACCGGGACAGGGGCTTACGAGCAGTACTTC
NA | NA | TRBJ2-7 | TRBV11-2 | CASSPSGSLSYEQYF | TGTGCCAGCAGCCCCTCCGGGAGCCTCTCCTACGAGCAGTACTTC
NA | NA | TRBJ2-1 | TRBV7-2 | CASSLDNYNEQFF | TGTGCCAGCAGCTTGGACAACTACAATGAGCAGTTCTTC
NA | NA | TRBJ1-5 | TRBV27 | CASSLLGPGEPQHF | TGTGCCAGCAGTTTATTAGGGCCCGGAGAGCCCCAGCATTTT
NA | once | TRBJ1-5 | TRBV28 | CASSSRPGVAQPQHF | TGTGCCAGCAGTTCACGACCGGGGGTGGCTCAGCCCCAGCATTTT
TRBD2 | NA | TRBJ2-7 | TRBV14 | CASSHEREGYNEQYF | TGTGCCAGCAGCCACGAGCGGGAGGGATATAACGAGCAGTACTTC
NA | NA | TRBJ2-5 | TRBV7-8 | CASSLARRETQYF | TGTGCCAGCAGCTTAGCCAGACGGGAGACCCAGTACTTC
TRBD2 | NA | TRBJ2-7 | TRBV6-5 | CASNIAGSYEQYF | TGTGCCAGCAATATAGCGGGAAGCTACGAGCAGTACTTC
NA | NA | TRBJ1-3 | TRBV15 | CATSRVGKSSGNTIYF | TGTGCCACCAGCAGAGTTGGGAAGAGCTCTGGAAACACCATATATTTT
NA | NA | TRBJ1-5 | TRBV27 | CASSSNNQPQHF | TGTGCCAGCAGTTCAAACAATCAGCCCCAGCATTTT
NA | NA | TRBJ2-3 | TRBV6-5 | CASSFRGSGTDTQYF | TGTGCCAGCAGTTTTCGGGGGTCGGGCACAGATACGCAGTATTTT
NA | NA | TRBJ2-7 | TRBV18 | CASSPLGQGGYEQYF | TGTGCCAGCTCACCTCTGGGGCAGGGCGGGTACGAGCAGTACTTC
TRBD1 | NA | TRBJ2-3 | TRBV7-9 | CASSLERRDRVTDTQYF | TGTGCCAGCAGCTTAGAGCGTAGGGACAGGGTTACAGATACGCAGTATTTT
TRBD2 | NA | TRBJ2-1 | TRBV7-8 | CASSPPTSGSYNEQFF | TGTGCCAGCAGCCCGCCGACTAGCGGGAGCTACAATGAGCAGTTCTTC
TRBD1 | NA | TRBJ2-1 | TRBV5-6 | CASSVGQGYNEQFF | TGTGCCAGCAGCGTAGGACAGGGGTACAATGAGCAGTTCTTC
TRBD1 | NA | TRBJ2-7 | TRBV5-5 | CASSLAAGGGYEQYF | TGTGCCAGCAGCTTGGCGGCAGGGGGCGGCTACGAGCAGTACTTC
NA | NA | TRBJ2-1 | TRBV4-1 | CASSQDPSYNEQFF | TGCGCCAGCAGCCAAGACCCCTCATACAATGAGCAGTTCTTC
NA | NA | TRBJ1-1 | TRBV4-1 | CASSQDPGGLNTEAFF | TGCGCCAGCAGCCAAGATCCCGGAGGCTTGAACACTGAAGCTTTCTTT
TRBD1 | NA | TRBJ2-7 | TRBV5-6 | CASSLGGQANPYEQYF | TGTGCCAGCAGCTTGGGGGGACAGGCCAATCCCTACGAGCAGTACTTC
NA | NA | TRBJ2-6 | TRBV7-6 | CASSPSSGANVLTF | TGTGCCAGCAGCCCAAGCTCTGGGGCCAACGTCCTGACTTTC
NA | NA | TRBJ2-1 | TRBV2 | CASSVWSVNNEQFF | TGTGCCAGCAGTGTTTGGTCAGTTAACAATGAGCAGTTCTTC
NA | NA | TRBJ1-5 | TRBV12-5 | CASSKDNQPQHF | TGTGCTAGTAGTAAAGACAATCAGCCCCAGCATTTT
TRBD1 | NA | TRBJ2-7 | TRBV7-9 | CASTLVQGSSYEQYF | TGTGCCAGCACCCTCGTACAGGGGAGCTCCTACGAGCAGTACTTC
NA | NA | TRBJ1-2 | TRBV5-6 | CASSLPGSGYTF | TGTGCCAGCAGCTTACCGGGAAGTGGCTACACCTTC
TRBD2 | NA | TRBJ2-1 | TRBV5-5 | CASGGGLGDNEQFF | TGTGCCAGCGGCGGGGGACTAGGGGACAATGAGCAGTTCTTC
TRBD1 | NA | TRBJ1-2 | TRBV29-1 | CSVEEGQGAYGYTF | TGCAGCGTTGAAGAGGGACAGGGGGCTTATGGCTACACCTTC